A selection of T cell receptor beta chains follows, all from one sample in a study of CDR3 diversity in severe acne. TCRdb called the PCR reads again in MiXCR, with one record for every CDR3 protein. The sample has around 91,000 distinct CDR3 sequences, 45% to 65% seen once. Sequenced material: blood. The receptors stem from a male donor in good health, without acne. The CDR3 runs from the conserved cysteine through the conserved F or W. The D gene is left open where the match is weak. Only part of the rows carry a size: once, few, many, or a class if the clone is expanded.

CASSPPAGSDNEQFF | TGTGCCAGCAGCCCGCCAGCAGGGAGCGACAATGAGCAGTTCTTC | TRBJ2-1 | - | - | TRBV7-9
CASSQAGEIYGYTF | TGCGCCAGCAGCCAGGCGGGGGAAATCTATGGCTACACCTTC | TRBJ1-2 | - | many | TRBV4-1
CSVDGTGSYEQYF | TGCAGCGTTGATGGGACAGGGTCCTACGAGCAGTACTTC | TRBJ2-7 | TRBD1 | medium-sized | TRBV29-1
CAISMTGVVPDTQYF | TGTGCCATCAGCATGACAGGGGTAGTACCAGATACGCAGTATTTT | TRBJ2-3 | TRBD1 | - | TRBV10-3
CASSLTGGLLAFF | TGTGCCAGCAGTCTGACAGGGGGCCTCTTAGCTTTCTTT | TRBJ1-1 | TRBD1 | - | TRBV28
CASSFRLAEGRDTQYF | TGTGCCAGCAGCTTTCGACTAGCGGAGGGGCGTGATACGCAGTATTTT | TRBJ2-3 | TRBD2 | - | TRBV7-2
CSARGGRNIQYF | TGCAGTGCTAGGGGGGGCCGAAACATTCAGTACTTC | TRBJ2-4 | - | many | TRBV20-1
CASSLVIAGGRGYTF | TGCGCCAGCAGCTTAGTAATAGCGGGGGGTCGGGGCTACACCTTC | TRBJ1-2 | - | once | TRBV5-1
CASSQEGNVVGATGANVLTF | TGTGCCAGCAGCCAAGAGGGGAATGTTGTGGGGGCCACCGGGGCCAACGTCCTGACTTTC | TRBJ2-6 | - | - | TRBV11-3
CSAIPGNTEAFF | TGCAGTGCTATTCCAGGGAACACTGAAGCTTTCTTT | TRBJ1-1 | - | - | TRBV20-1
CASRMDRPNTEAFF | TGTGCCAGTAGGATGGACAGGCCGAACACTGAAGCTTTCTTT | TRBJ1-1 | TRBD1 | - | TRBV10-3
CASSDEPRAPAYGYTF | TGTGCCAGCAGCGACGAACCCCGGGCCCCAGCTTATGGCTACACCTTC | TRBJ1-2 | - | - | TRBV13
CSVEDLRDRKLFF | TGCAGCGTTGAAGACCTCCGGGACAGAAAACTGTTTTTT | TRBJ1-4 | TRBD1 | - | TRBV29-1
CASSLDLTETQYF | TGCGCCAGCAGCTTGGACCTAACGGAGACCCAGTACTTC | TRBJ2-5 | - | many | TRBV5-1
CAIGGGPLQETQYF | TGTGCCATCGGGGGGGGGCCCCTTCAAGAGACCCAGTACTTC | TRBJ2-5 | TRBD2 | many | TRBV24-1
CSTRVQTYSGANVLTF | TGCAGCACCAGGGTTCAAACGTACTCTGGGGCCAACGTCCTGACTTTC | TRBJ2-6 | - | - | TRBV20-1
CAISEMGEASF | TGTGCCATCAGTGAGATGGGTGAAGCTTCCTTT | TRBJ1-1 | - | - | TRBV10-3
CASSTSGRGTYEQYF | TGCGCCAGCAGTACGAGCGGGAGGGGAACCTACGAGCAGTACTTC | TRBJ2-7 | TRBD2 | - | TRBV10-2
CASSVPQGTGELFF | TGTGCCAGCAGTGTACCACAGGGAACCGGGGAGCTGTTTTTT | TRBJ2-2 | - | medium-sized | TRBV25-1
CASSHLAENTNYGYTF | TGTGCCAGCAGCCATCTCGCGGAGAACACTAACTATGGCTACACCTTC | TRBJ1-2 | - | many | TRBV16
CASSSGQANSPLHF | TGTGCCAGCAGCTCGGGACAGGCAAATTCACCCCTCCACTTT | TRBJ1-6 | TRBD1 | many | TRBV6-4
CATSDTRTGGFYNEKLFF | TGTGCCACCAGTGATACCCGGACAGGGGGCTTCTACAATGAAAAACTGTTTTTT | TRBJ1-4 | TRBD1 | - | TRBV24-1